What follows describes a single TCR beta chain. What it binds is not known. This sample was included in a study of shared clonotypes between healthy human individuals. Study observations and caveats: Represented genetic and exposure-history diversity was restricted by having few donors. Naive subsets generally had larger estimated richness than memory subsets.

Using approximately 190 ng DNA, around 30,000 T cell genomes, the sorted-subset replicate PCRs were run. Generated by immunoSEQ multiplex PCR, the TCRdb table keeps only in-frame clones and is missing some. The sample has over a million clones, roughly 75% seen once. Germline V gene data show CDR1 as SNHLY and CDR2 as FYNNEI. V lost 3 bases and J 6 bases, leaving 11 bases between the germline ends. The CDR3 is made up of 13 amino acids. The source of this sequence is a man aged 18 to 29 in good health. The sample consisted of memory CD4+ T cells sorted from blood. Subset meaning: CD45RA-negative fraction. The chain is built from TRBV2 and TRBJ1-2; D perhaps matches TRBD1 (6 bases). For the CDR3, the DNA is TGTGCCAGCAGTGAGAACAGGGAGAATGGCTACACCTTC. This encodes CASSENRENGYTF.